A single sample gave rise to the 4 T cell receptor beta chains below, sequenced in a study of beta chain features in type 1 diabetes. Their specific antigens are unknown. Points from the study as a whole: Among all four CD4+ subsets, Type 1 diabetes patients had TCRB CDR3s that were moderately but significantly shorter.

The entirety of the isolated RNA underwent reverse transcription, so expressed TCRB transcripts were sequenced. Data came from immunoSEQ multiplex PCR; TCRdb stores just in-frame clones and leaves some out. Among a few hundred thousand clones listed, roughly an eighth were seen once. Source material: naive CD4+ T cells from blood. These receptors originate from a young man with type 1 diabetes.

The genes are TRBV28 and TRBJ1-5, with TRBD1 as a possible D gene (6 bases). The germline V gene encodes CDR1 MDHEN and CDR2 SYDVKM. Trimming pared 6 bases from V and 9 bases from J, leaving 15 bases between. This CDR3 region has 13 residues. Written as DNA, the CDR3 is TGTGCCAGCAGAACAGGGCGGGTGTCGCCCCAGCATTTT. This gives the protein CASRTGRVSPQHF.

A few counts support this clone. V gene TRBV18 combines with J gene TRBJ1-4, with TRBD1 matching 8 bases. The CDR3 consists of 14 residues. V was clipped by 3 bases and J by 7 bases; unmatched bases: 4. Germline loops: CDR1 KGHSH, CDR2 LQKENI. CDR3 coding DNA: TGTGCCAGCTCACCGGACAGGGCGAGTGAAAAACTGTTTTTT. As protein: CASSPDRASEKLFF.

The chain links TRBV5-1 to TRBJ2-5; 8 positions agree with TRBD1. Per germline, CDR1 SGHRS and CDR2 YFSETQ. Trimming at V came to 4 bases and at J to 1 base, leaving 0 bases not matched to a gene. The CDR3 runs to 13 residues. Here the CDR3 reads CASSGTGQETQYF. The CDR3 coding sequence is TGCGCCAGCAGCGGGACAGGCCAAGAGACCCAGTACTTC.

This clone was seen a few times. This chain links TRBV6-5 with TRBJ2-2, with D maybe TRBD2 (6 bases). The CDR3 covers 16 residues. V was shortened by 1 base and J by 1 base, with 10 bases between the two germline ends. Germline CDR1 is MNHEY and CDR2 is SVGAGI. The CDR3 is CASSYYNGRNTGELFF. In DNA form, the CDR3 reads TGTGCCAGCAGTTACTACAACGGGAGGAACACCGGGGAGCTGTTTTTT.